This T cell receptor (beta chain) is from a study of vaccination effects on CD4 cells after COVID-19. Study-wide results and limits: Clones of infection and vaccine origin contracted markedly late after vaccination.

This table comes from immunoSEQ multiplex PCR, and its TCRdb copy is limited to in-frame clones, with some not included. This sample has about 46,000 clones, with around 70% found just once. With the ViraFEST assay, the study expanded antigen-specific CD4+ T cells using viral peptide pools, then sequenced them. Isolation of CD4+ T cells took place after more than 9 days of culture. Either the BNT162b2 or mRNA-1273 vaccine was given to participants in two doses. None of these healthy vaccinees had been infected with SARS-CoV-2 before vaccination. Supplemented with around 11 IU/ml IL-2 and 10 ug/ml peptides, under 2.5 million PBMC per well were kept in culture. On this clone: Its antigen is not known.

This TCR was recovered from a human donor who received a COVID-19 vaccine. The material sequenced was CD4+ T cells from PBMCs cultured with HCoV-OC43 spike peptides, taken after COVID-19 vaccination. Subset in this sample: HCoV-OC43 spike overlapping peptide pool stimulation.

In DNA form, the CDR3 reads TGTGCCAGCAGCCGGGGGGGAGGGGGCCGAGAGACCCAGTACTTC. Translation: CASSRGGGGRETQYF. The J gene is TRBJ2-5, the V gene TRBV7-9; TRBD2 is a possible D gene (8 bases). The V end was cut by 5 bases, the J end by 4 bases, with 17 bases between. The germline gives CDR1 SEHNR, CDR2 FQNEAQ (reference sequence). The CDR3 consists of 15 residues.